This TCR beta chain emerged from a study of T cell responses to AZD1222 COVID-19 vaccine. Study at large: Second-dose schedules of about 4 or about 12 weeks were combined.

Study outcomes and limitations: Reports indicate that nearly half of spike-specific TCRs are directed at unmutated variant regions. It was only six AZD1222 recipients who were seropositive at baseline. Spike-specific TCR breadth and depth went up after people got two AZD1222 doses.

Clones were sequenced by immunoSEQ multiplex PCR, and TCRdb holds only the in-frame ones, with some missing. This sample has roughly 70,000 clones, with about 85% found just once. Comment on this clone: As yet, its antigen is unknown.

The sequences come from peripheral blood, collected on day 0 of AZD1222 vaccination. The clonotype comes from an adult in good health.

The DNA for the CDR3 is TGTGCCACCACGACTCCTAGCTCTGGAAACACCATATATTTT. It codes for CATTTPSSGNTIYF. The genes are TRBV19 and TRBJ1-3; no clear D gene. This CDR3 spans 14 amino acids. Germline CDR1 and CDR2: LNHDA and SQIVND (reference sequence). The germline V and J ends were trimmed by 10 bases and 0 bases, with 13 bases remaining between them.